Shown below are 6 T cell receptor beta chains from a single sample sequenced in a study of blood T cell repertoires in COVID-19. Sequencing was performed with immunoSEQ multiplex PCR; in TCRdb, only in-frame clones are kept and a portion is missing. The table includes 150,000 to 200,000 clones, 84% detected once. What was sequenced was peripheral blood. Receptors were obtained from a man aged 40-55 years who had recovered from COVID-19.

V and J are TRBV20-1 and TRBJ1-2, with unresolved D. CDR1 and CDR2 (germline): DFQATT, SNEGSKA (reference sequence). V shed 3 bases and J shed 5 bases, with 19 bases lying between them. CDR3 length: 15 amino acids. The CDR3 DNA is TGCAGTGCTAGTCGCGCGGAGGTGATGGTGTATGGCTACACCTTC. Amino acids: CSASRAEVMVYGYTF.

This chain connects TRBV6-5 to TRBJ2-4; D is ambiguous. Trimming took 3 bases from V and 0 from J, leaving 9 bases between them. Germline V gene lookup returns CDR1 MNHEY and CDR2 SVGAGI. The CDR3 extends over 15 amino acids. CDR3 nucleotide sequence: TGTGCCAGCAGTTATTCGGTCCTAGCCAAAAACATTCAGTACTTC. As protein: CASSYSVLAKNIQYF.

The chain combines TRBV15 with TRBJ2-1; 10 bases fit TRBD1. The CDR3 sequence is 15 residues long. The V gene's germline CDR1 is LNHNV and CDR2 YYDKDF (reference sequence). Trimming removed 1 base from V and 8 bases from J; junction bases left unmatched: 5. The CDR3, as DNA: TGTGCCACCAGCAGAGTTCGACAGGGGGCATATGAGCAGTTCTTC. It is translated as CATSRVRQGAYEQFF.

The V call is TRBV18, the J call TRBJ1-1; D not certain. The CDR3 runs 14 residues. Germline V CDR1 and CDR2: KGHSH, LQKENI. Between the trimmed V and J ends, which lost 7 bases and 8 bases, there was a span of 20 bases. The DNA of the CDR3 is TGTGCCAGCTTGGCATCTGGCCGTGTTTTAGAAGCTTTCTTT. Translated, it gives CASLASGRVLEAFF.

This chain uses TRBV6-2 or TRBV6-3 with TRBJ2-2, with a possible D match to TRBD1 (5 bases). Trimming stripped 2 bases from V and 5 bases from J, with 9 bases between. CDR1 and CDR2 from the germline V gene are MNHEY and SVGEGT. The CDR3 loop spans 14 amino acids. The CDR3 spells CASSYVAGTGELFF. CDR3 DNA sequence: TGTGCCAGCAGTTACGTCGCAGGGACCGGGGAGCTGTTTTTT.

CDR3 DNA sequence: TGTGCCAGCAGCACAGCGGGAGGGCCCGGGGAGCTGTTTTTT. Protein: CASSTAGGPGELFF. The J gene is TRBJ2-2, the V gene TRBV7-8, with TRBD2 matching over 10 bases. The CDR3 totals 14 residues. V shed 5 bases and J 6 bases; nucleotides not matched to a gene: 3. CDR1 is SGHVS and CDR2 is FQNEAQ in the germline V gene.